The 8 T cell receptor beta chains below come from one sample, sequenced in a study of blood T cell repertoires in COVID-19. Using immunoSEQ multiplex PCR, the repertoire was profiled, and TCRdb retains in-frame clones only, with some absent. The repertoire holds 150,000 to 200,000 clones, with 80% as singletons. Sequencing was carried out using PBMCs or T cells enriched from blood (not recorded which). The receptors come from a man aged 35-49 years who had recovered from COVID-19.

J is TRBJ2-1 and V is TRBV4-2; 8 bases match TRBD2. The V segment lost 2 bases and the J segment 2 bases; nucleotides outside the gene matches: 11. The CDR3 is 18 residues long. Looked up from germline, CDR1 is LGHNA and CDR2 is YNFKEQ. Here the CDR3 reads CASSQLWATGGTYNEQFF. The CDR3 DNA follows: TGTGCCAGCAGCCAACTGTGGGCGACGGGAGGGACCTACAATGAGCAGTTCTTC.

The CDR3 DNA reads as TGTGCTAGTGGTTTGGGGACAGGAGGTGGCTACACCTTC. Amino acids: CASGLGTGGGYTF. This chain connects TRBV12-5 to TRBJ1-2, with 7 bases identical to TRBD1. The CDR3 totals 13 residues. Trimming removed 1 base from V and 7 bases from J; junction bases left unmatched: 3. Germline CDR1 reads LGHNT; CDR2 reads FRNRAP.

The CDR3 DNA reads TGTGCCAGCAGAGAGACAGGGAATAGCAATCAGCCCCAGCATTTT. Translating it yields CASRETGNSNQPQHF. The chain has TRBV2 and TRBJ1-5; TRBD1 agrees at 7 bases. CDR1 SNHLY and CDR2 FYNNEI come from the germline V gene. This CDR3 is 15 amino acids long. The junction had 5 bases not matched to a gene; V was cut back by 6 bases and J by 0 bases. Supplemented by reference TRBV2 and TRBJ1-5, the full variable domain reads EPEVTQTPSHQVTQMGQEVILRCVPISNHLYFYWYRQILGQKVEFLVSFYNNEISEKSEIFDDQFSVERPDGSNFTLKIRSTKLEDSAMYFCASRETGNSNQPQHFGDGTRLSIL.

The rearrangement links TRBV30 to TRBJ2-5; the D gene is possibly TRBD1 (6 bases). This CDR3 contains 14 residues. Trimming stripped 4 bases from V and 5 bases from J, with 17 bases between. The germline gives CDR1 GTSNPN, CDR2 SVGIG (reference sequence). This CDR3 is CAWKRGFGSETQYF. DNA of the CDR3: TGTGCCTGGAAGAGGGGGTTCGGTTCGGAGACCCAGTACTTC.

The chain combines TRBV24-1 with TRBJ2-5, with 7 bases aligning to TRBD2. This CDR3 region has 19 residues. CDR1 and CDR2 (germline): KGHDR, SFDVKD. With 0 bases clipped from V and 1 base from J, the junction kept 13 bases outside the gene matches. CDR3 in DNA: TGTGCCACCAGTGATTTGCCCAGGGAGGGTCCTTTAGGCCAAGAGACCCAGTACTTC. As protein: CATSDLPREGPLGQETQYF.

V and J are TRBV6-1 and TRBJ1-5, with 7 bases identical to TRBD1. This CDR3 is 14 amino acids long. Germline V gene data show CDR1 as MNHNS and CDR2 as SASEGT. J lost 5 bases, V lost 2 bases, and 3 bases had no gene match. The CDR3: CASSETTGYQPQHF. The CDR3 coding sequence is TGTGCCAGCAGTGAAACGACAGGGTATCAGCCCCAGCATTTT.

J is TRBJ1-1 and V is TRBV7-3, with TRBD1 identical over 8 bases. J lost 4 bases, V lost 5 bases, and 6 bases had no gene match. The germline CDR1 and CDR2 sequences are SGHTA and FQGTGA. CDR3 length: 14 amino acids. CDR3 in DNA: TGTGCCAGCAGCAGGCAGGGGGCCGGCACTGAAGCTTTCTTT. This translates into CASSRQGAGTEAFF.

This clone was counted ten times or more. V gene TRBV7-8 combines with J gene TRBJ2-7; weak D call: TRBD2 (5 bases). From germline, CDR1 is SGHVS and CDR2 FQNEAQ. V lost 3 bases and J 1 base, leaving 7 bases between the germline ends. This CDR3 has 13 residues. CDR3 sequence reads: CASSFGESYEQYF. The CDR3 coding sequence is TGTGCCAGCAGCTTCGGGGAGTCCTACGAGCAGTACTTC. Full variable domain (remainder filled in from reference TRBV7-8 and TRBJ2-7): GAGVSQSPRYKVAKRGQDVALRCDPISGHVSLFWYQQALGQGPEFLTYFQNEAQLDKSGLPSDRFFAERPEGSVSTLKIQRTQQEDSAVYLCASSFGESYEQYFGPGTRLTVT.